This T cell receptor beta chain was identified in a study of T cell responses to AZD1222 COVID-19 vaccine. Study in general: Second doses were pooled across both intervals (about 4 or about 12 weeks). The study's findings and limits: The study sampled repertoires only after the peak T cell response. At study baseline, merely roughly 6 AZD1222 recipients were seropositive. Increases in Spike-specific TCR breadth and depth were seen after two AZD1222 doses.

Note on this clone: Its antigen is unknown.

Profiled with immunoSEQ multiplex PCR; TCRdb holds only in-frame clones, not every one. This table has about 140,000 clones, 70% to 90% appearing once. This clonotype was obtained from an adult in good health. Sample: peripheral blood, taken on day 0 of AZD1222 vaccination.

CDR3 coding DNA: TGCGCCAGCAGCCCGGATGGGGGAAACTATGGCTACACCTTC. It translates to CASSPDGGNYGYTF. The chain has TRBV5-1 and TRBJ1-2, with D perhaps matching TRBD1 (5 bases). Germline assignment: CDR1 SGHRS and CDR2 YFSETQ. Trimming took off 4 bases at V and 2 bases at J, with 12 bases between the two ends. This CDR3 region has 14 residues.